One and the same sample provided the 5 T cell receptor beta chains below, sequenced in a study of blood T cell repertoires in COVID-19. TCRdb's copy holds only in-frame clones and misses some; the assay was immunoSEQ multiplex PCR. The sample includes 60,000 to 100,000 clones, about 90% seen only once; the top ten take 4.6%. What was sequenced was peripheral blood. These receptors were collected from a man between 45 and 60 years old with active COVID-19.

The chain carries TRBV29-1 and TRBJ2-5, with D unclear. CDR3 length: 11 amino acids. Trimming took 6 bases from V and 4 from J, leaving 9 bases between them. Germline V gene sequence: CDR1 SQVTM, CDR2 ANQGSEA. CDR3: CSVPRGETQYF. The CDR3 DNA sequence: TGCAGCGTCCCCCGAGGAGAGACCCAGTACTTC.

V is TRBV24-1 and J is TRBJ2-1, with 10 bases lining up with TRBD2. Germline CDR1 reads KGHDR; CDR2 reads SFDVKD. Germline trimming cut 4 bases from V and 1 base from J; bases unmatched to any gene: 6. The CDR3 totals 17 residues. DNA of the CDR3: TGTGCCACCAGTGACCCCCAGCGGGGGGGGTCCTACAATGAGCAGTTCTTC. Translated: CATSDPQRGGSYNEQFF.

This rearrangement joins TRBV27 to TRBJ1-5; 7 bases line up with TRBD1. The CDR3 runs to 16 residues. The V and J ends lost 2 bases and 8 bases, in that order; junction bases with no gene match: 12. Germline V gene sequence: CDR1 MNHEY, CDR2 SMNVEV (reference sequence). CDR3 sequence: CASSLSGSAGGKPQHF. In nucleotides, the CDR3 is TGTGCCAGCAGTTTAAGCGGTTCGGCAGGGGGGAAGCCCCAGCATTTT.

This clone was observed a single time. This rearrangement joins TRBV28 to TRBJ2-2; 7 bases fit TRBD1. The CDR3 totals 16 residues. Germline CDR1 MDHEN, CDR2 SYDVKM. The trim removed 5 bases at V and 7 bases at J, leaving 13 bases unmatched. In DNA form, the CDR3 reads TGTGCCAGCAGTCCCTCCGGGACAGCTGACCTCGGGGAGCTGTTTTTT. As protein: CASSPSGTADLGELFF.

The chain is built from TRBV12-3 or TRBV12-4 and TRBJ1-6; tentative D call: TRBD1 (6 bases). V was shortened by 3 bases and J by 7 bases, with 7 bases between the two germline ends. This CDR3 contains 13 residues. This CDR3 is CASSLGTNSPLHF. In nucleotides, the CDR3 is TGTGCCAGCAGTTTGGGGACAAATTCACCCCTCCACTTT.